The 31 T cell receptor beta chains below come from one sample, sequenced in a study of cytomegalovirus exposure and HLA in healthy donors. PCR used 60 Vbeta primers and 13 Jbeta primers. Assay: immunoSEQ multiplex PCR; the TCRdb copy retains only in-frame clones and omits some. Of over 85,000 clones listed, more than 60% are singletons. Sequenced material: PBMCs. Source of these receptors: a young man in good health and CMV-seropositive.

This clone was seen a few times. This rearrangement joins TRBV7-3 to TRBJ1-2; 10 nucleotides match TRBD1. The CDR3 is 15 amino acids. V lost 2 bases, J lost 1 base, and 1 base stayed unmatched. The germline gives CDR1 SGHTA, CDR2 FQGTGA. The CDR3 bases are TGTGCCAGCAGCTTAGGGACAGGGGATAACTATGGCTACACCTTC. It codes for CASSLGTGDNYGYTF.

V is TRBV15 and J is TRBJ1-3; D unresolved. This CDR3 contains 16 residues. V was shortened by 4 bases and J by 2 bases, with 15 bases between the two germline ends. Germline values: CDR1 LNHNV, CDR2 YYDKDF (reference sequence). CDR3 nucleotides: TGTGCCACCAGCATTGGCCCTACGCAGGCTGGAAACACCATATATTTT. It encodes CATSIGPTQAGNTIYF.

The V call is TRBV19, the J call TRBJ2-1; possibly TRBD1 for D (6 bases). Trimming took 4 bases from V and 4 from J, leaving 14 bases between them. Looked up from germline, CDR1 is LNHDA and CDR2 is SQIVND (reference sequence). The CDR3 has 15 residues. Here the CDR3 DNA reads TGTGCCAGTAGTAGGGGGCAGGGCCCTTACAATGAGCAGTTCTTC. Its translation is CASSRGQGPYNEQFF.

CDR3 loop: CASSPFLGGGNSPLHF. DNA of the CDR3: TGTGCCAGCAGCCCCTTTTTGGGGGGGGGTAATTCACCCCTCCACTTT. The J gene is TRBJ1-6, the V gene TRBV6-6; TRBD1 might be the D (5 bases). CDR3 size: 16 residues. Trimming took 6 bases from V and 6 from J, leaving 18 bases between them. Per the germline V gene, CDR1 is MNHNY and CDR2 is SVGAGI (reference sequence).

The J gene is TRBJ1-2, the V gene TRBV5-4; D call uncertain. The CDR3 is made up of 15 amino acids. Germline V gene sequence: CDR1 SGHNT, CDR2 YYREEE (reference sequence). Deletions cut 1 base from V and 2 bases from J, with 12 bases between. CDR3 region: CASSLLARSNYGYTF. The CDR3 coding sequence is TGTGCCAGCAGCTTGCTGGCCAGATCAAACTATGGCTACACCTTC.

The chain couples TRBV5-1 to TRBJ1-2; 7 bases map to TRBD1. Germline CDR1 and CDR2: SGHRS and YFSETQ. The CDR3 has 12 residues. J lost 9 bases, V lost 1 base, and 3 bases had no gene match. The CDR3 reads CASSLTGESYTF. The CDR3 DNA reads TGCGCCAGCAGCTTGACAGGGGAGAGCTACACCTTC.

The chain employs TRBV9 and TRBJ1-2; 8 nucleotides align to TRBD1. This CDR3 has 15 residues. V trimming: 1 base; J trimming: 6 bases; junction bases outside the gene matches: 8. Germline CDR1 and CDR2: SGDLS and YYNGEE. The CDR3 sequence is CASSVPVDRADGYTF. The CDR3 region has the DNA TGTGCCAGCAGCGTACCCGTGGACAGGGCCGATGGCTACACCTTC. The full variable domain, its missing parts supplied by reference TRBV9 and TRBJ1-2, is DSGVTQTPKHLITATGQRVTLRCSPRSGDLSVYWYQQSLDQGLQFLIQYYNGEERAKGNILERFSAQQFPDLHSELNLSSLELGDSALYFCASSVPVDRADGYTFGSGTRLTVV.

This rearrangement joins TRBV5-1 to TRBJ2-1, with D perhaps matching TRBD1 (6 bases). The CDR3 loop spans 16 amino acids. The V and J ends lost 0 bases and 3 bases respectively, with 13 bases between them. The V gene's germline CDR1 is SGHRS and CDR2 YFSETQ. CDR3 in amino acids: CASSLEGGTRYNEQFF. Written as DNA, the CDR3 is TGCGCCAGCAGCTTGGAAGGGGGAACACGCTACAATGAGCAGTTCTTC. Full variable domain (outside the CDR3, taken from reference TRBV5-1 and TRBJ2-1): KAGVTQTPRYLIKTRGQQVTLSCSPISGHRSVSWYQQTPGQGLQFLFEYFSETQRNKGNFPGRFSGRQFSNSRSEMNVSTLELGDSALYLCASSLEGGTRYNEQFFGPGTRLTVL.

The chain employs TRBV7-3 and TRBJ2-5; D is unresolved. Deletions cut 3 bases from V and 7 bases from J, with 15 bases between. The CDR3 sequence is 14 residues long. Germline CDR1 and CDR2: SGHTA and FQGTGA. The CDR3 sequence: CASSFGTSRGTQYF. CDR3 bases: TGTGCCAGCAGCTTCGGCACTTCCCGCGGGACCCAGTACTTC. Supplemented by reference TRBV7-3 and TRBJ2-5, the full variable domain reads GAGVSQTPSNKVTEKGKYVELRCDPISGHTALYWYRQSLGQGPEFLIYFQGTGAADDSGLPNDRFFAVRPEGSVSTLKIQRTERGDSAVYLCASSFGTSRGTQYFGPGTRLLVL.

The V and J genes are TRBV19 and TRBJ2-5, with 10 nucleotides matching TRBD2. Germline lookup yields CDR1 LNHDA and CDR2 SQIVND (reference sequence). The trim removed 4 bases at V and 1 base at J, leaving 3 bases unmatched. The CDR3 sequence is 15 residues long. CDR3 DNA: TGTGCCAGTAGTAAAGCGGGGGGGCCCCAAGAGACCCAGTACTTC. As protein: CASSKAGGPQETQYF.

This clone occurred once. The rearrangement uses TRBV7-8 and TRBJ1-2, with a weak D call TRBD1 (5 bases). The CDR3 extends over 15 amino acids. Germline CDR1 reads SGHVS; CDR2 reads FQNEAQ. V lost 4 bases and J 4 bases, leaving 16 bases between the germline ends. The CDR3 is CASSWGIGEGYGYTF. CDR3 DNA sequence: TGTGCCAGCAGCTGGGGTATAGGGGAGGGCTATGGCTACACCTTC.

The genes are TRBV25-1 and TRBJ1-6; D is possibly TRBD1 (6 bases). This CDR3 is 13 amino acids long. Germline CDR1 and CDR2: MGHDK and SYGVNS. V lost 6 bases and J 10 bases, leaving 13 bases between the germline ends. This chain's CDR3 is CASRGHSPSPLHF. CDR3 DNA: TGTGCCAGCAGGGGACACAGCCCATCACCCCTCCACTTT.

J is TRBJ1-5 and V is TRBV2; D may be TRBD1 (6 bases). Germline V gene lookup returns CDR1 SNHLY and CDR2 FYNNEI. V dropped 6 bases and J dropped 6 bases, with 12 bases sitting between them. CDR3 length: 13 amino acids. The CDR3 DNA is TGTGCCAGCAGGACAGGATCGCCTCAGCCCCAGCATTTT. As protein: CASRTGSPQPQHF.

This clone was detected once. This sequence joins TRBV30 and TRBJ2-1, with 7 nucleotides matching TRBD2. This CDR3 comprises 15 residues. The germline CDR1 and CDR2 sequences are GTSNPN and SVGIG (reference sequence). V shed 1 base, J shed 0 bases, and the junction held 3 bases outside the gene matches. The CDR3 spells CAWSALADSYNEQFF. DNA for the CDR3: TGTGCCTGGAGTGCGCTAGCGGACTCCTACAATGAGCAGTTCTTC. The full variable domain, in which reference TRBV30 and TRBJ2-1 provide the parts outside the CDR3, is SQTIHQWPATLVQPVGSPLSLECTVEGTSNPNLYWYRQAAGRGLQLLFYSVGIGQISSEVPQNLSASRPQDRQFILSSKKLLLSDSGFYLCAWSALADSYNEQFFGPGTRLTVL.

This rearrangement joins TRBV2 to TRBJ1-1; D gene unclear. V lost 5 bases and J lost 0, with 7 bases in between. The CDR3 is made up of 13 amino acids. Germline V gene lookup returns CDR1 SNHLY and CDR2 FYNNEI. CDR3 amino acids: CASSSQLNTEAFF. The DNA of the CDR3 is TGTGCCAGCAGTAGCCAACTGAACACTGAAGCTTTCTTT. Looking up the rest from reference TRBV2 and TRBJ1-1 gives the full variable domain: EPEVTQTPSHQVTQMGQEVILRCVPISNHLYFYWYRQILGQKVEFLVSFYNNEISEKSEIFDDQFSVERPDGSNFTLKIRSTKLEDSAMYFCASSSQLNTEAFFGQGTRLTVV.

The chain couples TRBV9 to TRBJ2-3, with 12 bases identical to TRBD2. V lost 0 bases to trimming and J lost 0 bases; unmatched junction nucleotides: 11. The germline gives CDR1 SGDLS, CDR2 YYNGEE. The CDR3 has 20 residues. The CDR3 DNA follows: TGTGCCAGCAGCGTAGGACCGGGCCTAGCGGGGGGGACTAGCACAGATACGCAGTATTTT. This codes for CASSVGPGLAGGTSTDTQYF. Full variable domain (outside the CDR3, taken from reference TRBV9 and TRBJ2-3): DSGVTQTPKHLITATGQRVTLRCSPRSGDLSVYWYQQSLDQGLQFLIQYYNGEERAKGNILERFSAQQFPDLHSELNLSSLELGDSALYFCASSVGPGLAGGTSTDTQYFGPGTRLTVL.

This clone was seen once. The chain recombines TRBV11-2 with TRBJ2-7; no definite D call. CDR1 and CDR2 (germline): SGHAT, FQNNGV. The V end was cut by 5 bases, the J end by 3 bases, with 2 bases between. The CDR3 spans 10 residues. CDR3 sequence (DNA): TGTGCCAGCAGCCACTACGAGCAGTACTTC. Protein product: CASSHYEQYF.

This sequence joins TRBV9 and TRBJ2-5; 12 positions agree with TRBD2. Germline values: CDR1 SGDLS, CDR2 YYNGEE. The CDR3 runs to 16 residues. Losses at the gene ends were 4 bases for V and 4 bases for J; bases not matched to a gene: 8. The CDR3 sequence is CASSTWTSGVGETQYF. In DNA form, the CDR3 reads TGTGCCAGCAGCACTTGGACTAGCGGGGTAGGAGAGACCCAGTACTTC.

CDR3 protein: CASSQDRSLSNQPQHF. CDR3 DNA sequence: TGCGCCAGCAGCCAAGATCGGAGTCTTAGCAATCAGCCCCAGCATTTT. The chain carries TRBV4-1 and TRBJ1-5; no reliable D call. The V end lost 0 bases, the J end lost 0 bases, and 9 bases lay between the germline ends. The CDR3 has 16 residues. Germline CDR1 MGHRA, CDR2 YSYEKL.

The chain carries TRBV27 and TRBJ2-7, with TRBD2 matching 7 bases. The V segment lost 0 bases and the J segment 0 bases; nucleotides outside the gene matches: 5. The germline V gene has CDR1 MNHEY and CDR2 SMNVEV (reference sequence). This CDR3 spans 16 amino acids. CDR3 sequence reads: CASSLSGGASSYEQYF. Written as DNA, the CDR3 is TGTGCCAGCAGTTTATCGGGAGGGGCGAGCTCCTACGAGCAGTACTTC.

The V call is TRBV25-1, the J call TRBJ2-5; perhaps TRBD1 as D (5 bases). The CDR3 totals 15 residues. The V gene lost 7 bases and the J gene lost 2 bases, with 17 bases spanning the gap. The germline V gene encodes CDR1 MGHDK and CDR2 SYGVNS. The DNA for the CDR3 is TGTGCCAGCACGATTGGGCAGGGCTTTCAAGAGACCCAGTACTTC. It codes for CASTIGQGFQETQYF.

The J gene is TRBJ2-7, the V gene TRBV11-2; 10 positions match TRBD1. The CDR3 has 17 residues. J lost 0 bases, V lost 1 base, and 6 bases had no gene match. CDR1 SGHAT and CDR2 FQNNGV come from the germline V gene. The CDR3 region has the DNA TGTGCCAGCAGCTTAGCCTACGGGACAGGGGACTCCTACGAGCAGTACTTC. This sequence encodes CASSLAYGTGDSYEQYF.

V is TRBV9 and J is TRBJ2-5; a possible D gene is TRBD1 (5 bases). Trimming removed 0 bases from V and 3 bases from J, with 12 bases in between. The CDR3 spans 15 residues. From germline, CDR1 is SGDLS and CDR2 YYNGEE. In DNA form, the CDR3 reads TGTGCCAGCAGCGTAGGGCGGCAGGGCGAAGAGACCCAGTACTTC. Translation gives CASSVGRQGEETQYF.

This clone occurred a few times. This chain uses TRBV27 with TRBJ1-6, with 7 bases lining up with TRBD1. The germline V gene encodes CDR1 MNHEY and CDR2 SMNVEV (reference sequence). CDR3 length equals 14 residues. After removal of 5 bases from V and 16 bases from J, the junction contained 14 bases not matched to a gene. CDR3 region: CASSPHQGGRLLHF. The DNA for the CDR3 is TGTGCCAGCAGTCCTCACCAGGGGGGCCGCCTGCTCCACTTT.

The chain is built from TRBV18 and TRBJ1-1; D perhaps matches TRBD1 (5 bases). The germline V gene encodes CDR1 KGHSH and CDR2 LQKENI. The CDR3 has 15 amino acids. Between the trimmed V and J ends, which lost 3 bases and 1 base, there was a span of 12 bases. This CDR3 reads CASSPTGGTNTEAFF. The DNA of the CDR3 is TGTGCCAGCTCACCGACTGGCGGGACGAACACTGAAGCTTTCTTT.

The J gene is TRBJ2-3, the V gene TRBV6-1, with D maybe TRBD1 (6 bases). The CDR3 covers 13 residues. V was trimmed by 5 bases and J by 1 base, leaving 7 bases between them. Germline CDR1 MNHNS, CDR2 SASEGT. CDR3 bases: TGTGCCAGCAGTAGACAGGGCACAGATACGCAGTATTTT. Its protein product is CASSRQGTDTQYF.

About this clone itself: Other DNA sequences in this specimen translate into the identical CDR3. The chain carries TRBV5-1 and TRBJ2-7; D is unresolved. V was shortened by 0 bases and J by 1 base, with 5 bases between the two germline ends. CDR3 size: 13 residues. Germline-derived CDR1 and CDR2 are SGHRS and YFSETQ. As DNA, the CDR3 is TGCGCCAGCAGCTTGGCCGGGTCCTACGAGCAGTACTTC. Amino acids: CASSLAGSYEQYF.

The genes are TRBV27 and TRBJ1-1; weak D call: TRBD1 (6 bases). CDR1 MNHEY and CDR2 SMNVEV come from the germline V gene (reference sequence). The V and J ends lost 5 bases and 7 bases respectively, with 17 bases between them. The CDR3 is 14 amino acids. The CDR3, as DNA: TGTGCCAGCAGTCCAGGGACAAGCGGTCGTGAAGCTTTCTTT. It specifies CASSPGTSGREAFF.

Concerning this clone: Other nucleotide sequences in the sample specify the same CDR3. The CDR3, as DNA: TGTGCCAGCAGCTTAGGAACAGCTAGCAATCAGCCCCAGCATTTT. It encodes CASSLGTASNQPQHF. The rearrangement joins TRBV7-9 to TRBJ1-5; D unclear. Deletions cut 1 base from V and 0 bases from J, with 7 bases between. The CDR3 spans 15 residues. Germline-derived CDR1 and CDR2 are SEHNR and FQNEAQ (reference sequence). The complete variable domain, with remaining parts taken from reference TRBV7-9 and TRBJ1-5, reads DTGVSQNPRHKITKRGQNVTFRCDPISEHNRLYWYRQTLGQGPEFLTYFQNEAQLEKSRLLSDRFSAERPKGSFSTLEIQRTEQGDSAMYLCASSLGTASNQPQHFGDGTRLSIL.

This clone has only one observation. This chain uses TRBV11-3 with TRBJ2-3; 11 bases match TRBD2. The CDR3 runs 16 residues. V lost 5 bases, J lost 4 bases, and 8 bases stayed unmatched. Germline V gene lookup returns CDR1 SGHNT and CDR2 YENEEA. In DNA, the CDR3 is TGTGCCAGCAGCCCCGGGGGGACTAGCGGTTCAGATACGCAGTATTTT. Translation gives CASSPGGTSGSDTQYF.

The rearrangement links TRBV4-1 to TRBJ1-4, with TRBD1 matching over 7 bases. CDR1 is MGHRA and CDR2 is YSYEKL in the germline V gene. J gave up 7 bases and V 2 bases, and 13 bases lay outside the gene matches. The CDR3 totals 17 residues. The CDR3 reads CASSQYRDRSGLEKLFF. The CDR3 DNA sequence: TGCGCCAGCAGCCAATACCGGGACAGAAGTGGGCTTGAAAAACTGTTTTTT.